One and the same sample provided the 14 T cell receptor beta chains below, sequenced in a study of response to subunit inactivated influenza vaccine. TCRdb re-analysed the RT-PCR reads in MiXCR, keeping a single row per CDR3 protein. The sample lists about 520,000 distinct CDR3 sequences, 25% occurring once. Source: CD4+ T cells sorted from PBMCs, taken more than 4 days after vaccination. All receptors derive from a man aged 45-60 years who received an inactivated influenza vaccine.

V is TRBV11-1 and J is TRBJ2-5; D gene uncertain. Trimming took off 0 bases at V and 0 bases at J, with 14 bases between the two ends. Germline V gene sequence: CDR1 SGHAT, CDR2 FQDESV (reference sequence). The CDR3 totals 17 residues. CDR3 nucleotides: TGTGCCAGCAGCTTAGCGCGGACCGAGGAGTACCAAGAGACCCAGTACTTC. It encodes CASSLARTEEYQETQYF. The whole variable domain, filled in from reference TRBV11-1 and TRBJ2-5, reads EAEVAQSPRYKITEKSQAVAFWCDPISGHATLYWYRQILGQGPELLVQFQDESVVDDSQLPKDRFSAERLKGVDSTLKIQPAELGDSAMYLCASSLARTEEYQETQYFGPGTRLLVL.

Relative to its sample, this clonotype is medium-sized (0.01 to 0.1%). The CDR3, as DNA: TGCAGCGTTGGTTTCCTGGATGAGCAGTTCTTC. It is translated as CSVGFLDEQFF. This chain uses TRBV29-1 with TRBJ2-1; D is unclear. CDR1 is SQVTM and CDR2 is ANQGSEA in the germline V gene. Trimming took off 4 bases at V and 8 bases at J, with 9 bases between the two ends. The CDR3 is made up of 11 amino acids.

The chain recombines TRBV29-1 with TRBJ1-1; D remains unclear. Germline CDR1 and CDR2: SQVTM and ANQGSEA. The CDR3 loop spans 13 amino acids. Trimming cost V 3 bases and J 6 bases, with 14 bases left between them. The DNA of the CDR3 is TGCAGCGTTGAGTTGCTCCCGGGCTCTGAAGCTTTCTTT. It translates to CSVELLPGSEAFF.

This clonotype was detected only a few times. This chain joins TRBV7-2 and TRBJ2-5; perhaps TRBD2 as D (5 bases). From germline, CDR1 is SGHTA and CDR2 FQGNSA. This CDR3 has 13 residues. Deletions cut 6 bases from V and 5 bases from J, with 13 bases between. CDR3 in amino acids: CASRLDGGETQYF. CDR3 DNA: TGTGCCAGCAGACTAGACGGTGGGGAGACCCAGTACTTC.

The rearrangement uses TRBV4-3 and TRBJ2-5; no reliable D call. Looked up from germline, CDR1 is LGHNA and CDR2 is YSLEER. CDR3 length: 13 residues. V lost 2 bases to trimming and J lost 5 bases, with 9 bases between them. CDR3 in DNA: TGCGCCAGCAGCCAAAACTTAGTGGAGACCCAGTACTTC. Translation gives CASSQNLVETQYF.

The chain employs TRBV9 and TRBJ2-3; 9 bases align to TRBD2. The trim removed 4 bases at V and 6 bases at J, leaving 9 bases unmatched. The CDR3 sequence is 15 residues long. CDR1 is SGDLS and CDR2 is YYNGEE in the germline V gene. The CDR3 DNA reads as TGTGCCAGCAGCTCTCGACTAGCGGACCGTGATACGCAGTATTTT. It codes for CASSSRLADRDTQYF.

Ten or more counts support this clonotype. The chain is built from TRBV20-1 and TRBJ2-5; D uncertain. Germline CDR1 DFQATT, CDR2 SNEGSKA (reference sequence). The V gene lost 1 base and the J gene lost 0 bases, with 6 bases spanning the gap. This CDR3 contains 13 residues. This chain's CDR3 is CSARGLYQETQYF. CDR3 nucleotides: TGCAGTGCTAGAGGGTTGTACCAAGAGACCCAGTACTTC.

CDR3 protein: CSAEPTTYQETQYF. The CDR3 bases are TGCAGTGCGGAGCCCACGACATACCAAGAGACCCAGTACTTC. This chain uses TRBV20-1 with TRBJ2-5; D unclear. Germline V lookup: CDR1 DFQATT, CDR2 SNEGSKA (reference sequence). The CDR3 contains 14 residues. V was pared by 6 bases and J by 0 bases, with 14 bases between.

This clonotype was picked up a small number of times. The genes are TRBV18 and TRBJ2-3, with 7 bases identical to TRBD2. The trim removed 3 bases at V and 6 bases at J, leaving 3 bases unmatched. In germline, CDR1 is KGHSH, CDR2 LQKENI. CDR3 length: 13 amino acids. DNA for the CDR3: TGTGCCAGCTCACCCTACGGGAGGGATACGCAGTATTTT. It is translated as CASSPYGRDTQYF.

This clonotype was counted a few times. This chain connects TRBV5-1 to TRBJ1-2; perhaps TRBD1 as D (5 bases). There are 13 residues in the CDR3. CDR1 SGHRS and CDR2 YFSETQ come from the germline V gene. V gave up 4 bases and J gave up 5 bases, with 12 bases separating them. CDR3 protein: CASSAGGGYGYTF. CDR3 nucleotides: TGCGCCAGCAGCGCCGGGGGTGGTTATGGCTACACCTTC. Full variable domain (missing parts from reference TRBV5-1 and TRBJ1-2): KAGVTQTPRYLIKTRGQQVTLSCSPISGHRSVSWYQQTPGQGLQFLFEYFSETQRNKGNFPGRFSGRQFSNSRSEMNVSTLELGDSALYLCASSAGGGYGYTFGSGTRLTVV.

J is TRBJ2-5 and V is TRBV20-1, with D perhaps matching TRBD2 (5 bases). The V end was cut by 1 base, the J end by 4 bases, with 13 bases between. This CDR3 has 14 amino acids. Looked up from germline, CDR1 is DFQATT and CDR2 is SNEGSKA (reference sequence). The CDR3 sequence is CSARGGLKRETQYF. The CDR3, as DNA: TGCAGTGCTAGAGGAGGGCTCAAGCGAGAGACCCAGTACTTC.

The chain has TRBV27 and TRBJ2-5; no definite D call. CDR3 length equals 16 residues. Germline CDR1 reads MNHEY; CDR2 reads SMNVEV (reference sequence). V was shortened by 3 bases and J by 1 base, with 15 bases between the two germline ends. The chain's CDR3 is CASSLLPGGRQETQYF. CDR3 bases: TGTGCCAGCAGTTTGCTACCGGGCGGCCGCCAAGAGACCCAGTACTTC.

This chain connects TRBV18 to TRBJ2-1, with 7 bases fitting TRBD1. The length of the CDR3 is 16 residues. After removal of 1 base from V and 4 bases from J, the junction contained 7 bases not matched to a gene. The germline V gene encodes CDR1 KGHSH and CDR2 LQKENI. CDR3 amino acids: CASSPRKGGKYNEQFF. The CDR3 coding sequence is TGTGCCAGCTCACCACGGAAAGGGGGCAAGTACAATGAGCAGTTCTTC. Complete variable domain (other parts from reference TRBV18 and TRBJ2-1): NAGVMQNPRHLVRRRGQEARLRCSPMKGHSHVYWYRQLPEEGLKFMVYLQKENIIDESGMPKERFSAEFPKEGPSILRIQQVVRGDSAAYFCASSPRKGGKYNEQFFGPGTRLTVL.

This clonotype has just a few counts. The J gene is TRBJ2-5, the V gene TRBV5-1, with D tentatively TRBD1 (6 bases). There are 13 residues in the CDR3. The V gene lost 3 bases and the J gene lost 3 bases, with 9 bases spanning the gap. In germline, CDR1 is SGHRS, CDR2 YFSETQ. The CDR3 loop is CASSYRDKETQYF. The CDR3 nucleotides read TGCGCCAGCAGCTACCGGGACAAAGAGACCCAGTACTTC.